This T cell receptor (beta chain) is from a study of cytomegalovirus exposure and HLA in healthy donors. PCR used 60 Vbeta primers and 13 Jbeta primers. Assay: immunoSEQ multiplex PCR; the TCRdb copy retains only in-frame clones and omits some. Of under 150,000 clones in the sample, over 60% were seen once. The CDR3 is 17 amino acids. Germline lookup yields CDR1 SGHRS and CDR2 YFSETQ. J gave up 0 bases and V 0 bases, and 8 bases lay outside the gene matches. What was sequenced was PBMCs. V is TRBV5-1 and J is TRBJ1-1, with 7 bases matching TRBD1. This TCR was sampled from a male donor in good health and CMV-seropositive. The CDR3 DNA reads TGCGCCAGCAGCTTGGAGGAACAGGGGTGGATGAACACTGAAGCTTTCTTT. This sequence encodes CASSLEEQGWMNTEAFF.